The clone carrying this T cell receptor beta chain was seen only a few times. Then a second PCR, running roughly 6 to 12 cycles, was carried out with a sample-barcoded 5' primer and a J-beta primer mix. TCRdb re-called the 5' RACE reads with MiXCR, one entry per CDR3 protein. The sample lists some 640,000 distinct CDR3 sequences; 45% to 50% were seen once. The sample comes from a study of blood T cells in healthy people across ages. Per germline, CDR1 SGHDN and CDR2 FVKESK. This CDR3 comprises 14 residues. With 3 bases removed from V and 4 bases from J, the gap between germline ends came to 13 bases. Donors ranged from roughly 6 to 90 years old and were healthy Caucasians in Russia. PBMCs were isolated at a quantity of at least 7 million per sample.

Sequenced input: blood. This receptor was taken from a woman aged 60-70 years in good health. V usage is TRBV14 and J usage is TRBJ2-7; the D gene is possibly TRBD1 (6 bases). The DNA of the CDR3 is TGTGCCAGCAGCCACCTGGGACACCTATACGAGCAGTACTTC. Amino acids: CASSHLGHLYEQYF.